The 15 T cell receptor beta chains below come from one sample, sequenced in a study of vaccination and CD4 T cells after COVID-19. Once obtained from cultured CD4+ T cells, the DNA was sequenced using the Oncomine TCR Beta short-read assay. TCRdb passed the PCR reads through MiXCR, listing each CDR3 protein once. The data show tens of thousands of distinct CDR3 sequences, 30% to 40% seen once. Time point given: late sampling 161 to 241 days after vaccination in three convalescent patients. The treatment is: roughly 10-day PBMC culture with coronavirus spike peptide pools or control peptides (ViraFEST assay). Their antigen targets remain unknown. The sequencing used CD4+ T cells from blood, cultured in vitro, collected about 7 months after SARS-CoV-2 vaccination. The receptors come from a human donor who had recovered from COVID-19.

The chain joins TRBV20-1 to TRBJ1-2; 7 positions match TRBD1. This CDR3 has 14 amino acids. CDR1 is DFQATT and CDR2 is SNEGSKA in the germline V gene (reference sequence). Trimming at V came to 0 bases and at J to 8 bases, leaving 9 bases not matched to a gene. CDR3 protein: CSARETDRVEGYTF. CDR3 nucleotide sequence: TGCAGTGCTAGAGAGACAGACAGGGTTGAAGGCTACACCTTC.

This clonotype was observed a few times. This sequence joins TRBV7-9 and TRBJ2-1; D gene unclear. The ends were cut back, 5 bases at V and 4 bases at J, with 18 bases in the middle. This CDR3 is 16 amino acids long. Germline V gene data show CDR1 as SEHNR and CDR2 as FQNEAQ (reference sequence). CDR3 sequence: CASSQRIGQRYNEQFF. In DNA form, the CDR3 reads TGTGCCAGCAGCCAGAGGATCGGCCAACGGTACAATGAGCAGTTCTTC.

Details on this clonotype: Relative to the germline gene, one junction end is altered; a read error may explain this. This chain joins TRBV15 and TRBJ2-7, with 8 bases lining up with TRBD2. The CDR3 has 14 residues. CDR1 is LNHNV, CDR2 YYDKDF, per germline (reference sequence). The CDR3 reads CATSRAGLAGSPVF. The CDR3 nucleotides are TGTGCCACCAGCAGAGCAGGGTTAGCGGGATCCCCGGTCTTC.

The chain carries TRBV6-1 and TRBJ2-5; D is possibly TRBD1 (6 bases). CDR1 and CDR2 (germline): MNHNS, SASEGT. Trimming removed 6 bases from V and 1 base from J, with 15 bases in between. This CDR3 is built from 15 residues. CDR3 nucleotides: TGTGCCAGCAGGGGGACATGGGGCATCCAAGAGACCCAGTACTTC. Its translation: CASRGTWGIQETQYF.

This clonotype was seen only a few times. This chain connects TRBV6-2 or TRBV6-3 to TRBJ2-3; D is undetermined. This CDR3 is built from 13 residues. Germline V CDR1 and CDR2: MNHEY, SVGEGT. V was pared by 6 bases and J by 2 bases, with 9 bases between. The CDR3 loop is CASRKGNTDTQYF. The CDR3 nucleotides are TGTGCCAGCAGGAAGGGAAACACAGATACGCAGTATTTT.

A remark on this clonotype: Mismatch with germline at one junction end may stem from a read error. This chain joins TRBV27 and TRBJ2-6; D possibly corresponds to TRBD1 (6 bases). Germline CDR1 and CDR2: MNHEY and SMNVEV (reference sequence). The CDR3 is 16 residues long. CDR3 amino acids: CASRLWTASGANVLTF. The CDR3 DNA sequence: TGTGCCAGCAGATTATGGACAGCCTCTGGGGCCAACGTCCTGACTTTC.

The CDR3 spells CASSFEGTSGISTDTQYF. DNA for the CDR3: TGTGCCAGCAGCTTTGAAGGGACTAGCGGGATTAGCACAGATACGCAGTATTTT. J is TRBJ2-3 and V is TRBV11-3; 13 bases agree with TRBD2. Germline V gene lookup returns CDR1 SGHNT and CDR2 YENEEA. The CDR3 length is 18 residues. V lost 3 bases and J lost 0; bases outside the gene matches: 6.

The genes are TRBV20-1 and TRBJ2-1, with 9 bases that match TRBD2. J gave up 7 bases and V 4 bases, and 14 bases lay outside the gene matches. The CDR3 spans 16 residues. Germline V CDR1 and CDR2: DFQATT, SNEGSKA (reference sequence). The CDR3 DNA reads TGCAGTGCTACCTTGATAGCGGGAGCGACTGGGAATGAGCAGTTCTTC. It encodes CSATLIAGATGNEQFF.

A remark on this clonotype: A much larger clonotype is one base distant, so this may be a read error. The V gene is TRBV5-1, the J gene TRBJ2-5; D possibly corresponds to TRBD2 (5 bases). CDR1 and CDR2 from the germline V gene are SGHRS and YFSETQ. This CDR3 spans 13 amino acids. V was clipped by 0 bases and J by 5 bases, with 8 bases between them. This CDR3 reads CASSLEGVETQYF. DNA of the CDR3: TGCGCCAGCAGCTTGGAGGGAGTGGAGACCCAGTACTTC.

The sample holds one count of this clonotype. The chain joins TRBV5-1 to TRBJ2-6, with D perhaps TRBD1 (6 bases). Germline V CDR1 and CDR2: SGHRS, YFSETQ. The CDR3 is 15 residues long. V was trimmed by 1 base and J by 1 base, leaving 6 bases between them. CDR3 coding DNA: TGCGCCAGCAGCTTGAGGGGGTCTGGGGCCAACGTCCTGACTTTC. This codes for CASSLRGSGANVLTF.

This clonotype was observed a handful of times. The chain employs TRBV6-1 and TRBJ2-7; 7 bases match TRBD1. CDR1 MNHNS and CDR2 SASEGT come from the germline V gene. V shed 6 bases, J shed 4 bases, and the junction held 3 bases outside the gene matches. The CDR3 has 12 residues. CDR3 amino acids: CASRGDSYEQYF. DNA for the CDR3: TGTGCCAGCAGGGGGGACAGTTACGAGCAGTACTTC.

The CDR3 protein is CATGHRGASYNEQFF. The DNA for the CDR3 is TGTGCCACCGGGCATAGGGGAGCATCATACAATGAGCAGTTCTTC. The chain recombines TRBV19 with TRBJ2-1; D possibly matches TRBD1 or TRBD2 (5 bases each). Germline V gene data show CDR1 as LNHDA and CDR2 as SQIVND (reference sequence). The length of the CDR3 is 15 residues. Trimming cost V 10 bases and J 4 bases, with 20 bases left between them.

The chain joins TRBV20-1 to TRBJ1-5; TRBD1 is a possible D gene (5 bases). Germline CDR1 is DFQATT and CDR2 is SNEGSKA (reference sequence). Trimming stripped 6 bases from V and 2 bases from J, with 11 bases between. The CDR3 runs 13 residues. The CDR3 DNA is TGCAGTGCCTCTGGGGACCGCAATCAGCCCCAGCATTTT. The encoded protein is CSASGDRNQPQHF.

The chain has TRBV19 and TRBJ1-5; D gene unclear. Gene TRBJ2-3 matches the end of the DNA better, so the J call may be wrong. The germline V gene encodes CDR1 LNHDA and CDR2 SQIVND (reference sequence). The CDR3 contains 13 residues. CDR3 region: CASSDVANQPQYF. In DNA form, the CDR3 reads TGTGCCAGTAGTGATGTCGCAAATCAGCCCCAGTATTTT.

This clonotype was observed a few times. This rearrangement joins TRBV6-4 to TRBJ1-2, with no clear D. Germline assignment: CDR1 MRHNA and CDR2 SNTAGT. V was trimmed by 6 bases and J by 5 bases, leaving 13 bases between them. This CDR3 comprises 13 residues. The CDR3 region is CASSQFGGYGYTF. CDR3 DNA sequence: TGTGCCAGCAGCCAATTCGGCGGGTATGGCTACACCTTC.